The next 6 T cell receptor beta chains were all read from a single sample in a study of identical twins. TCRdb reprocessed the 5' RACE reads with MiXCR, giving one entry per CDR3 protein. The sample carries just over 450,000 distinct CDR3 sequences, 13% to 15% recorded once. The sample was also reused in another study, on yellow fever vaccine responses in identical twins.

Sequenced sample: CD4+ T cells sorted from blood. The receptor source for this set is a woman aged 18-29 years in good health.

This clonotype was counted between two and nine times. CDR3 amino acids: CASSFSGRGGEQYF. CDR3 sequence (DNA): TGTGCCAGCAGCTTTTCCGGGAGGGGTGGCGAGCAGTACTTC. This chain uses TRBV7-2 with TRBJ2-7; 8 nucleotides agree with TRBD2. Germline CDR1 SGHTA, CDR2 FQGNSA. The length of the CDR3 is 14 residues. After removal of 3 bases from V and 6 bases from J, the junction contained 7 bases not matched to a gene.

This clonotype was seen repeatedly, ten times or more. The chain carries TRBV12-3 or TRBV12-4 and TRBJ1-2; 7 nucleotides match TRBD1. This CDR3 is 14 amino acids long. Trimming at V came to 2 bases and at J to 0 bases, leaving 0 bases not matched to a gene. The CDR3 reads CASSLQGANYGYTF. CDR3 bases: TGTGCCAGCAGTTTACAGGGGGCTAACTATGGCTACACCTTC.

V usage is TRBV28 and J usage is TRBJ2-3; D possibly matches TRBD1 or TRBD2 (6 bases each). Germline CDR1 is MDHEN and CDR2 is SYDVKM. CDR3 length: 17 amino acids. V shed 4 bases and J shed 1 base, with 18 bases lying between them. CDR3 in amino acids: CASSYRKGGDGTDTQYF. Written as DNA, the CDR3 is TGTGCCAGCAGTTACCGAAAGGGGGGTGATGGCACAGATACGCAGTATTTT. The variable domain in full, with the rest retrieved from reference TRBV28 and TRBJ2-3, is DVKVTQSSRYLVKRTGEKVFLECVQDMDHENMFWYRQDPGLGLRLIYFSYDVKMKEKGDIPEGYSVSREKKERFSLILESASTNQTSMYLCASSYRKGGDGTDTQYFGPGTRLTVL.

V usage is TRBV3-1 and J usage is TRBJ2-7; TRBD1 is a possible D gene (5 bases). V was clipped by 1 base and J by 0 bases, with 10 bases between them. Germline-derived CDR1 and CDR2 are LGHDT and YNNKEL (reference sequence). CDR3 length: 15 residues. CDR3 amino acids: CASSQVLGVSYEQYF. CDR3 DNA sequence: TGTGCCAGCAGCCAAGTATTAGGGGTCTCCTACGAGCAGTACTTC.

This clonotype showed up many times. The chain joins TRBV6-2 or TRBV6-3 to TRBJ2-1, with D unresolved. Trimming took 0 bases from V and 6 from J, leaving 3 bases between them. There are 12 residues in the CDR3. Germline assignment: CDR1 MNHEY and CDR2 SVGEGT. The CDR3 region is CASSYSANEQFF. CDR3 coding DNA: TGTGCCAGCAGTTACTCTGCCAATGAGCAGTTCTTC.

This clonotype was seen only a few times. CDR3 in DNA: TGTGCCAGCAGAGCCGGGACCCTAGTATGGGAGCAGTTCTTC. This sequence encodes CASRAGTLVWEQFF. This chain joins TRBV6-2 or TRBV6-3 and TRBJ2-1; D is perhaps TRBD1 or TRBD2 (5 bases each). V shed 6 bases and J shed 10 bases, with 19 bases lying between them. The CDR3 is 14 residues long. Germline V gene lookup returns CDR1 MNHEY and CDR2 SVGEGT.